This TCR beta chain was sequenced during a study of cytomegalovirus exposure and HLA in healthy donors. Broader study findings: A prior analysis recorded that most TCR beta V segments were productive about 90% or about 30% of the time.

For this clone: Its antigen is undetermined.

The PCR contained 60 Vbeta and 13 Jbeta primers. The method was immunoSEQ multiplex PCR; TCRdb's version includes in-frame clones alone and lacks a portion of them. Of roughly 150,000 clones listed, roughly 71% were seen once; the top ten hold 2.5% to 3%. The germline V gene encodes CDR1 LNHDA and CDR2 SQIVND (reference sequence). V lost 7 bases to trimming and J lost 4 bases, with 13 bases between them. The CDR3 has 14 residues. Sequencing input: PBMCs. The chain has TRBV19 and TRBJ2-2, with D tentatively TRBD1 (6 bases). The source is a woman between 45 and 65 years old in good health and CMV-seropositive. The CDR3, as DNA: TGTGCCAGTACTACAGGGTTTAGCACCGGGGAGCTGTTTTTT. It specifies CASTTGFSTGELFF.